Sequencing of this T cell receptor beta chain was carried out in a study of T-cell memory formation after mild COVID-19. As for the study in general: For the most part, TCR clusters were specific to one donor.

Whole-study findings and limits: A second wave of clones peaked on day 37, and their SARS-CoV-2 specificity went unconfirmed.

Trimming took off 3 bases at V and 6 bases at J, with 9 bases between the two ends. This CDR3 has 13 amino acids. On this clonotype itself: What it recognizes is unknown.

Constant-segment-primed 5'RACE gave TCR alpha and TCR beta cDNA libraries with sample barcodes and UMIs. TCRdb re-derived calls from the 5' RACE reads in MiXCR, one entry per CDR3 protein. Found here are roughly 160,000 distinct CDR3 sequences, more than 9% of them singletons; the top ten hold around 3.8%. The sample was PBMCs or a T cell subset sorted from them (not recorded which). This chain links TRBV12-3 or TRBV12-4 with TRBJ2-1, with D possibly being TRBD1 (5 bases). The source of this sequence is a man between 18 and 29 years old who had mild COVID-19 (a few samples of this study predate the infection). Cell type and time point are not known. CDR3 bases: TGTGCCAGCAGTTTTCGTAGGGGCAATGAGCAGTTCTTC. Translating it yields CASSFRRGNEQFF.